Presented here are 13 T cell receptor beta chains from one specimen sequenced in a study of cytomegalovirus exposure and HLA in healthy donors. PCR primers comprised 60 Vbeta and 13 Jbeta primers. Only in-frame clones appear in the TCRdb table, and some are missing; sequencing was by immunoSEQ multiplex PCR. The data show some 150,000 clones, approximately 80% seen once. Material: PBMCs. The source is a man between 18 and 29 years old in good health and CMV-seropositive.

The sample holds one count of this clone. The chain employs TRBV5-1 and TRBJ2-6, with a weak D call TRBD2 (5 bases). The CDR3 is made up of 15 amino acids. V was cut by 3 bases and J by 2 bases, with 9 bases left in between. CDR1 SGHRS and CDR2 YFSETQ come from the germline V gene. CDR3 loop: CASSWGVAGANVLTF. DNA of the CDR3: TGCGCCAGCAGCTGGGGAGTCGCTGGGGCCAACGTCCTGACTTTC.

This clone has a single count. V and J are TRBV18 and TRBJ1-1; D is perhaps TRBD1 (6 bases). This CDR3 has 13 residues. The germline V gene encodes CDR1 KGHSH and CDR2 LQKENI. The V gene lost 2 bases and the J gene lost 8 bases, with 12 bases spanning the gap. The CDR3 DNA sequence: TGTGCCAGCTCACCAGGGACAAATGGGGAAGCTTTCTTT. Translated: CASSPGTNGEAFF.

The V and J genes are TRBV7-8 and TRBJ1-6, with a weak D call TRBD1 (5 bases). Per germline, CDR1 SGHVS and CDR2 FQNEAQ. Trimming left V 1 base short and J 13 bases short, with 20 bases between. The CDR3 length is 16 residues. CDR3 sequence: CASSLGGRQRTVPLHF. Here the CDR3 DNA reads TGTGCCAGCAGCTTAGGTGGACGACAGCGAACCGTGCCCCTCCACTTT.

J is TRBJ2-1 and V is TRBV11-3; no clear D gene. Deletions cut 5 bases from V and 2 bases from J, with 13 bases between. The CDR3 totals 15 residues. Germline CDR1 is SGHNT and CDR2 is YENEEA. CDR3: CASSKQPQPYNEQFF. In nucleotides, the CDR3 is TGTGCCAGCAGCAAACAGCCCCAACCCTACAATGAGCAGTTCTTC.

There are a few counts of this clone. This chain links TRBV10-3 with TRBJ1-1; the match to TRBD1 covers 7 bases. The CDR3 runs 10 residues. V dropped 10 bases and J dropped 7; count of bases not matched to a gene: 3. Per the germline V gene, CDR1 is ENHRY and CDR2 is SYGVKD. This CDR3 reads CATRDSEAFF. The CDR3 DNA is TGTGCCACGAGGGACAGTGAAGCTTTCTTT.

The CDR3 DNA sequence: TGTGCCAGCAGCTTCTCCGGGACAGGGGGAACCGGGGAGCTGTTTTTT. This gives the protein CASSFSGTGGTGELFF. The chain carries TRBV7-3 and TRBJ2-2; 11 bases match TRBD1. This CDR3 is 16 amino acids long. Per the germline V gene, CDR1 is SGHTA and CDR2 is FQGTGA. The V segment lost 3 bases and the J segment 5 bases; nucleotides outside the gene matches: 5.

This chain connects TRBV5-5 to TRBJ1-1; D unresolved. The CDR3 contains 13 residues. Trimming shortened V by 3 bases and J by 4 bases, and 10 bases separated the two germline ends. Germline CDR1 SGHKS, CDR2 YYEKEE (reference sequence). The CDR3 region has the DNA TGTGCCAGCAGCTCTCGGGTTACCACTGAAGCTTTCTTT. This translates into CASSSRVTTEAFF.

This chain uses TRBV11-2 with TRBJ1-1; D possibly corresponds to TRBD1 (6 bases). Trimming stripped 5 bases from V and 7 bases from J, with 17 bases between. Germline-derived CDR1 and CDR2 are SGHAT and FQNNGV. The CDR3 has 14 amino acids. The CDR3: CASSLTQGRIEAFF. For the CDR3, the DNA is TGTGCCAGCAGCCTTACACAGGGACGGATTGAAGCTTTCTTT.

This clone occurred a few times. The chain links TRBV19 to TRBJ1-4; 9 bases map to TRBD1. This CDR3 has 16 amino acids. The germline gives CDR1 LNHDA, CDR2 SQIVND (reference sequence). With V trimmed by 6 bases and J by 3 bases, 8 bases remained unmatched. This chain's CDR3 is CASSGTGRAANEKLFF. The CDR3 nucleotides are TGTGCCAGTAGCGGGACAGGGAGGGCGGCTAATGAAAAACTGTTTTTT.

The chain employs TRBV7-2 and TRBJ1-5; D is ambiguous. The V end was cut by 2 bases, the J end by 3 bases, with 8 bases between. Germline V gene lookup returns CDR1 SGHTA and CDR2 FQGNSA. The CDR3 runs 14 residues. CDR3 loop: CASSLNSLNQPQHF. The CDR3 DNA reads TGTGCCAGCAGCTTAAACTCCCTCAATCAGCCCCAGCATTTT.

The gene calls are TRBV6-1 and TRBJ1-4, with D uncertain. Trimming cost V 8 bases and J 5 bases, with 15 bases left between them. The CDR3 runs 14 residues. Germline loops: CDR1 MNHNS, CDR2 SASEGT. CDR3 region: CASLIDSINEKLFF. CDR3 DNA: TGTGCCAGCCTAATTGACTCTATCAATGAAAAACTGTTTTTT.

The J gene is TRBJ1-2, the V gene TRBV19; 10 bases are a match to TRBD1. The ends lost 7 bases at V and 6 bases at J; junction bases unmatched: 8. Germline CDR1 is LNHDA and CDR2 is SQIVND (reference sequence). This CDR3 is built from 14 residues. In DNA form, the CDR3 reads TGTGCCAGTACGACAGGGGGCGCAGCGGATGGCTACACCTTC. Its protein is CASTTGGAADGYTF.

The rearrangement joins TRBV10-2 to TRBJ1-1; 7 bases agree with TRBD1. The CDR3 has 16 residues. The junction had 16 bases not matched to a gene; V was cut back by 5 bases and J by 7 bases. Germline loops: CDR1 WSHSY, CDR2 SAAADI. The CDR3 DNA reads TGCGCCAGCAGTCTCCGGACCGGGACAGCGACTCATGAAGCTTTCTTT. Translation: CASSLRTGTATHEAFF.